This TCR beta chain was recovered during a study of blood T cell repertoires in COVID-19. Study summary: Samples representing acute and convalescent COVID-19 were sourced from the United States, Italy and Spain.

V lost 3 bases to trimming and J lost 5 bases; unmatched junction nucleotides: 11. The germline V gene has CDR1 MDHEN and CDR2 SYDVKM. The CDR3 is 16 residues long. Assay used: immunoSEQ multiplex PCR; TCRdb lists only in-frame clones, some missing. The data show a few hundred thousand clones, approximately 90% seen once. The sequencing sample was made of PBMCs or T cells enriched from blood (not recorded which). The chain combines TRBV28 with TRBJ2-3, with 7 bases lining up with TRBD2. This sequence originates from a young woman who had recovered from COVID-19. CDR3 nucleotide sequence: TGTGCCAGCAGTTTCGGGGGGATACGGGCCCGAGATACGCAGTATTTT. This encodes CASSFGGIRARDTQYF.